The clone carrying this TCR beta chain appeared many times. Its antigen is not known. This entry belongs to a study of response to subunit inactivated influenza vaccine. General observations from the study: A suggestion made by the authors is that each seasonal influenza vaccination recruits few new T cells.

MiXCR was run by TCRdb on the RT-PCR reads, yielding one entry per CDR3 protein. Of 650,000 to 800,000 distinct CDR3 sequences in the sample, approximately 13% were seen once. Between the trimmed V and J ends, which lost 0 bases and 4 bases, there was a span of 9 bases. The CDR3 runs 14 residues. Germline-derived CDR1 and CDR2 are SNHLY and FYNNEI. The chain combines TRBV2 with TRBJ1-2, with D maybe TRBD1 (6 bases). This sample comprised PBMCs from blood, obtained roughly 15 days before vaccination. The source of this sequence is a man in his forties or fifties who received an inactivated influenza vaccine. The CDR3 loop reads CASSEAGRGYGYTF. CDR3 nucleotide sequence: TGTGCCAGCAGTGAAGCGGGCAGGGGCTATGGCTACACCTTC.